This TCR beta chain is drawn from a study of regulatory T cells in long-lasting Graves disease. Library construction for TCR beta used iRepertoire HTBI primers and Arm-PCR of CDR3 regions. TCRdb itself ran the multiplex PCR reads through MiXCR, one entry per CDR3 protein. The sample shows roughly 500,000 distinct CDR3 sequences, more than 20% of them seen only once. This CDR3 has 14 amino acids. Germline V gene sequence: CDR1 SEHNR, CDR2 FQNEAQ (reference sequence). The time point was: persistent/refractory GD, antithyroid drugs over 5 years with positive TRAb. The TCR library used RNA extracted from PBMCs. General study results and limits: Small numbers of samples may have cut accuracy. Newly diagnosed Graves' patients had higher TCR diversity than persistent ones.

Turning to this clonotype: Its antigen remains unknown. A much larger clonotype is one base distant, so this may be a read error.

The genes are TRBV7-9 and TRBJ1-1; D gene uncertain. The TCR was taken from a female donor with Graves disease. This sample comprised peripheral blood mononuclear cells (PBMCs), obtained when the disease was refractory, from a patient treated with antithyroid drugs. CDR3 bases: TGTGCCGGCAGCTTGGACGGATTGAACACTGAAGCTTTCTTT. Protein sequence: CAGSLDGLNTEAFF.